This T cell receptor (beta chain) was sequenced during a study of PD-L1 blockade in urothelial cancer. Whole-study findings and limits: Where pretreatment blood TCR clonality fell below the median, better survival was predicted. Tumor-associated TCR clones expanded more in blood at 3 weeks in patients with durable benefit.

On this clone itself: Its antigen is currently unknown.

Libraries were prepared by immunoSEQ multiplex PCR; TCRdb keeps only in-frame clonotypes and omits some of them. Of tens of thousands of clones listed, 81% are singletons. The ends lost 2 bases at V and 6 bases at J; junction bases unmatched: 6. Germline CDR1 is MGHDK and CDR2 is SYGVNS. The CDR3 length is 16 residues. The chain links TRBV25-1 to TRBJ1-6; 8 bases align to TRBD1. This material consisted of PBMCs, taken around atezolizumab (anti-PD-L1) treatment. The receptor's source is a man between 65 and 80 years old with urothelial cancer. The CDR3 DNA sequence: TGTGCCAGCAGTGAAAGGGTGGACAGGGCTAATTCACCCCTCCACTTT. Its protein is CASSERVDRANSPLHF.